This T cell receptor beta chain appears in the sequencing data of a study of spatial heterogeneity in lung cancer. This clonotype is medium-sized (0.01 to 0.1%) in the sample. Its antigen is currently unknown. Each molecule of TCR cDNA was tagged with one unique molecular identifier. One entry per CDR3 protein results from TCRdb running MiXCR on the 5' RACE reads. This table holds roughly 4,000 distinct CDR3 sequences, 4.5% to 6.5% found once. Overall study results and limits: Expanded intratumoral alpha and beta TCR counts tracked tumor mutation counts.

As to time point: sample taken at primary tumor resection. 72 TRACERx patients with early, untreated non-small cell lung cancer donated samples. This clonotype was sampled from a female donor with early-stage non-small cell lung cancer. The source material was lung tumor tissue, sampled at surgery.

The CDR3 sequence: CAWSVQGGNTGELFF. CDR3 in DNA: TGTGCCTGGAGTGTACAGGGAGGGAACACCGGGGAGCTGTTTTTT. The V and J genes are TRBV30 and TRBJ2-2, with D tentatively TRBD1 or TRBD2 (6 bases each). Germline V gene lookup returns CDR1 GTSNPN and CDR2 SVGIG (reference sequence). V was cut by 0 bases and J by 1 base, with 9 bases left in between. This CDR3 comprises 15 residues.